The T cell receptor (beta chain) described here comes from a study of technical replicates of blood from a few donors. Clones were sequenced by immunoSEQ multiplex PCR, and TCRdb holds only the in-frame ones, with some missing. The table records approximately 75,000 clones, approximately 97% of them present only once. In germline, CDR1 is SGHRS, CDR2 YFSETQ. The CDR3 runs 15 residues. V lost 4 bases, J lost 5 bases, and 15 bases lay in between. The sequencing input was T cells isolated from PBMCs. This TCR derives from a human donor in good health. This sequence joins TRBV5-1 and TRBJ1-4; tentatively, D is TRBD1 (6 bases). The CDR3 loop is CASSVGQLGNEKLFF. CDR3 bases: TGCGCCAGCAGCGTCGGACAGCTAGGGAATGAAAAACTGTTTTTT. Based on the CDR3 plus reference TRBV5-1 and TRBJ1-4, the full variable domain is KAGVTQTPRYLIKTRGQQVTLSCSPISGHRSVSWYQQTPGQGLQFLFEYFSETQRNKGNFPGRFSGRQFSNSRSEMNVSTLELGDSALYLCASSVGQLGNEKLFFGSGTQLSVL.